A selection of T cell receptor beta chains follows, all from one sample in a study of cytomegalovirus exposure and HLA in healthy donors. The method was immunoSEQ multiplex PCR; TCRdb's version includes in-frame clones alone and lacks a portion of them. The sample lists under 130,000 clones; roughly 70% were seen once. Sequences were obtained from PBMCs. These receptors all come from a woman in her forties or fifties in good health and CMV-seronegative. CDR3s include the opening cysteine and the closing phenylalanine or tryptophan. Each record gives: CDR3 protein, CDR3 DNA, V gene, clone size, D gene, J gene. A D gene is named only where the DNA matches it firmly. Some rows mark clone size as missing; the rest say once, few, many or name a class of expanded clone.

cdr3_aa: CASSFLPGELFF
cdr3_nt: TGTGCCAGCAGTTTTCTTCCCGGGGAGCTGTTTTTT
v_call: TRBV27
clone_size: .
d_call: .
j_call: TRBJ2-2

cdr3_aa: CASSRDSLGEAFF
cdr3_nt: TGTGCCAGCAGCCGGGACAGCCTGGGGGAAGCTTTCTTT
v_call: TRBV13
clone_size: once
d_call: TRBD1
j_call: TRBJ1-1

cdr3_aa: CSVAERTSGTNEQFF
cdr3_nt: TGCAGCGTTGCTGAAAGGACTAGCGGGACCAATGAGCAGTTCTTC
v_call: TRBV29-1
clone_size: .
d_call: TRBD2
j_call: TRBJ2-1

cdr3_aa: CASSATLAGGPGETQYF
cdr3_nt: TGTGCCAGCAGCGCAACACTAGCGGGAGGGCCCGGAGAGACCCAGTACTTC
v_call: TRBV9
clone_size: .
d_call: TRBD2
j_call: TRBJ2-5

cdr3_aa: CASSPGLAGGVGTDTQYF
cdr3_nt: TGTGCCAGCAGCCCAGGACTAGCGGGAGGGGTCGGCACAGATACGCAGTATTTT
v_call: TRBV5-4
clone_size: .
d_call: TRBD2
j_call: TRBJ2-3

cdr3_aa: CASSLSYIGNSGNTIYF
cdr3_nt: TGTGCCAGCAGCTTATCATACATCGGGAACTCTGGAAACACCATATATTTT
v_call: TRBV11-2
clone_size: .
d_call: .
j_call: TRBJ1-3

cdr3_aa: CAWRISGGAADTQYF
cdr3_nt: TGTGCCTGGAGGATTAGCGGGGGGGCGGCAGATACGCAGTATTTT
v_call: TRBV30
clone_size: few
d_call: TRBD2
j_call: TRBJ2-3

cdr3_aa: CAISDAGLGYTF
cdr3_nt: TGTGCCATCAGTGATGCAGGGCTTGGCTACACCTTC
v_call: TRBV10-3
clone_size: .
d_call: .
j_call: TRBJ1-2

cdr3_aa: CASSPSSDTYYGYTF
cdr3_nt: TGTGCCAGCTCACCTTCCTCGGACACCTACTATGGCTACACCTTC
v_call: TRBV18
clone_size: .
d_call: .
j_call: TRBJ1-2

cdr3_aa: CASSLVSEGRAFF
cdr3_nt: TGTGCCAGCAGCTTAGTCAGTGAGGGTAGGGCTTTCTTT
v_call: TRBV7-6
clone_size: .
d_call: .
j_call: TRBJ1-1

cdr3_aa: CAIQTGPNTEAFF
cdr3_nt: TGTGCCATCCAGACAGGGCCGAACACTGAAGCTTTCTTT
v_call: TRBV10-3
clone_size: .
d_call: TRBD1
j_call: TRBJ1-1

cdr3_aa: CASSSGAGNTIYF
cdr3_nt: TGTGCCAGCTCATCGGGGGCTGGAAACACCATATATTTT
v_call: TRBV18
clone_size: .
d_call: .
j_call: TRBJ1-3

cdr3_aa: CASSPDRDQPQHF
cdr3_nt: TGTGCCAGCAGCCCCGACAGGGATCAGCCCCAGCATTTT
v_call: TRBV7-9
clone_size: once
d_call: TRBD1
j_call: TRBJ1-5

cdr3_aa: CASSFGQGHGYTF
cdr3_nt: TGCGCCAGCAGCTTTGGACAGGGCCATGGCTACACCTTC
v_call: TRBV5-1
clone_size: .
d_call: TRBD1
j_call: TRBJ1-2

cdr3_aa: CASSTDSQKYYNEQFF
cdr3_nt: TGTGCCAGCAGCACGGACAGCCAAAAGTACTACAATGAGCAGTTCTTC
v_call: TRBV6-6
clone_size: .
d_call: .
j_call: TRBJ2-1

cdr3_aa: CASSRALAGVIYNEQFF
cdr3_nt: TGCGCCAGCAGCCGCGCACTAGCGGGGGTGATCTACAATGAGCAGTTCTTC
v_call: TRBV4-1
clone_size: .
d_call: TRBD2
j_call: TRBJ2-1

cdr3_aa: CASRVGLAGVEQYF
cdr3_nt: TGTGCCAGCAGAGTCGGACTAGCGGGAGTCGAGCAGTACTTC
v_call: TRBV11-2
clone_size: few
d_call: TRBD2
j_call: TRBJ2-7

cdr3_aa: CASSFDSGETQYF
cdr3_nt: TGTGCCAGCAGCTTCGATTCGGGGGAGACCCAGTACTTC
v_call: TRBV5-4
clone_size: .
d_call: .
j_call: TRBJ2-5

cdr3_aa: CASSQAWDSRSYNEQFF
cdr3_nt: TGTGCCAGCAGCCAAGCCTGGGACTCCAGATCCTACAATGAGCAGTTCTTC
v_call: TRBV4-2
clone_size: .
d_call: .
j_call: TRBJ2-1

cdr3_aa: CASSEENSYEQYF
cdr3_nt: TGTGCCAGCAGTGAAGAAAACAGCTACGAGCAGTACTTC
v_call: TRBV6-1
clone_size: .
d_call: .
j_call: TRBJ2-7

cdr3_aa: CATSRSPSSGGVDTQYF
cdr3_nt: TGTGCCACCAGCAGATCCCCCTCTAGCGGGGGGGTAGATACGCAGTATTTT
v_call: TRBV15
clone_size: few
d_call: TRBD2
j_call: TRBJ2-3

cdr3_aa: CASSHATGLNLLNYGYTF
cdr3_nt: TGCGCCAGCAGCCACGCGACAGGTCTGAACTTGCTTAACTATGGCTACACCTTC
v_call: TRBV4-1
clone_size: .
d_call: .
j_call: TRBJ1-2

cdr3_aa: CASGLAGGSYNEQFF
cdr3_nt: TGTGCCAGCGGACTAGCGGGGGGCTCCTACAATGAGCAGTTCTTC
v_call: TRBV7-6
clone_size: .
d_call: TRBD2
j_call: TRBJ2-1

cdr3_aa: CASSLAGTGENEQYF
cdr3_nt: TGCGCCAGCAGCTTGGCCGGGACAGGGGAGAACGAGCAGTACTTC
v_call: TRBV5-1
clone_size: .
d_call: TRBD1
j_call: TRBJ2-7

cdr3_aa: CANGQRNLEQYF
cdr3_nt: TGTGCCAACGGACAGAGAAACCTCGAGCAGTACTTC
v_call: TRBV10-3
clone_size: .
d_call: .
j_call: TRBJ2-7

cdr3_aa: CASSSLSYGLDRTGELFF
cdr3_nt: TGCGCCAGCAGCTCCCTCTCCTACGGTTTAGATAGAACCGGGGAGCTGTTTTTT
v_call: TRBV5-1
clone_size: .
d_call: .
j_call: TRBJ2-2

cdr3_aa: CAWSFSGKGYTF
cdr3_nt: TGTGCCTGGAGTTTCTCGGGGAAGGGCTACACCTTC
v_call: TRBV30
clone_size: .
d_call: .
j_call: TRBJ1-2

cdr3_aa: CASSSSNMNTEAFF
cdr3_nt: TGCGCCAGCAGCTCCTCGAACATGAACACTGAAGCTTTCTTT
v_call: TRBV5-1
clone_size: .
d_call: .
j_call: TRBJ1-1

cdr3_aa: CASSLGGENEKLFF
cdr3_nt: TGCGCCAGCAGCTTGGGAGGAGAAAATGAAAAACTGTTTTTT
v_call: TRBV5-1
clone_size: .
d_call: .
j_call: TRBJ1-4

cdr3_aa: CASSARTGNNQPQHF
cdr3_nt: TGTGCCAGCAGCGCACGTACAGGGAACAATCAGCCCCAGCATTTT
v_call: TRBV7-2
clone_size: .
d_call: .
j_call: TRBJ1-5

cdr3_aa: CASSYGRGNTDTQYF
cdr3_nt: TGTGCCAGCAGTTACGGGAGGGGGAACACAGATACGCAGTATTTT
v_call: TRBV6-5
clone_size: .
d_call: .
j_call: TRBJ2-3

cdr3_aa: CAISESKAGPYEQYF
cdr3_nt: TGTGCCATCAGTGAGTCGAAGGCAGGGCCCTACGAGCAGTACTTC
v_call: TRBV10-3
clone_size: .
d_call: .
j_call: TRBJ2-7

cdr3_aa: CASSLGLVPPDNEQFF
cdr3_nt: TGCGCCAGCAGCCTGGGTCTAGTTCCCCCAGACAATGAGCAGTTCTTC
v_call: TRBV4-3
clone_size: few
d_call: .
j_call: TRBJ2-1

cdr3_aa: CASRGGTSYGYTF
cdr3_nt: TGTGCCAGCAGGGGAGGGACCTCCTATGGCTACACCTTC
v_call: TRBV6-5
clone_size: .
d_call: .
j_call: TRBJ1-2

cdr3_aa: CAISPGLASSYNEQFF
cdr3_nt: TGTGCCATCAGCCCCGGACTAGCGAGCTCCTACAATGAGCAGTTCTTC
v_call: TRBV10-3
clone_size: .
d_call: TRBD2
j_call: TRBJ2-1

cdr3_aa: CASKIAGSYEQYF
cdr3_nt: TGCGCCAGCAAAATAGCGGGAAGCTACGAGCAGTACTTC
v_call: TRBV10-2
clone_size: .
d_call: TRBD2
j_call: TRBJ2-7

cdr3_aa: CATSTRQTKQFF
cdr3_nt: TGTGCCACCAGCACTCGGCAGACAAAGCAGTTCTTC
v_call: TRBV15
clone_size: .
d_call: .
j_call: TRBJ2-1

cdr3_aa: CASSFGSKVSYNEQFF
cdr3_nt: TGTGCCAGCAGCTTCGGGAGTAAGGTCTCCTACAATGAGCAGTTCTTC
v_call: TRBV7-3
clone_size: few
d_call: .
j_call: TRBJ2-1

cdr3_aa: CASSPDWGSNQPQHF
cdr3_nt: TGTGCCAGCTCACCGGACTGGGGAAGCAATCAGCCCCAGCATTTT
v_call: TRBV18
clone_size: .
d_call: .
j_call: TRBJ1-5

cdr3_aa: CASSPGGQASAYEQYF
cdr3_nt: TGCGCCAGCAGCCCTGGGGGACAGGCTTCTGCCTACGAGCAGTACTTC
v_call: TRBV5-1
clone_size: .
d_call: TRBD1
j_call: TRBJ2-7

cdr3_aa: CASQEATNEKLFF
cdr3_nt: TGCGCCAGCCAAGAGGCAACTAATGAAAAACTGTTTTTT
v_call: TRBV5-1
clone_size: few
d_call: .
j_call: TRBJ1-4

cdr3_aa: CASSESILNSRTSGEKLFF
cdr3_nt: TGCGCCAGCAGTGAGTCTATTCTTAACAGCCGTACGTCAGGGGAAAAACTGTTTTTT
v_call: TRBV10-2
clone_size: .
d_call: .
j_call: TRBJ1-4

cdr3_aa: CASSFEAEQFF
cdr3_nt: TGTGCCAGCAGCTTTGAGGCTGAGCAGTTCTTC
v_call: TRBV7-6
clone_size: .
d_call: .
j_call: TRBJ2-1

cdr3_aa: CASSQRASGDTDTQYF
cdr3_nt: TGTGCCAGCAGCCAGAGGGCTAGCGGGGATACAGATACGCAGTATTTT
v_call: TRBV13
clone_size: once
d_call: TRBD2
j_call: TRBJ2-3